The 25 T cell receptor beta chains reported below all come from one sample, sequenced in a study of blood T cell repertoires in COVID-19. Generated by immunoSEQ multiplex PCR, the TCRdb table keeps only in-frame clones and is missing some. The table includes about 160,000 clones, 80% to 85% detected once. The sample comprised peripheral blood. The receptors originated from a woman of 80 years or more with active or convalescent COVID-19.

This clone was observed at least ten times. The rearrangement links TRBV30 to TRBJ1-1; 7 bases match TRBD1. V was clipped by 2 bases and J by 2 bases; unmatched bases: 5. The CDR3 covers 14 residues. The germline V gene encodes CDR1 GTSNPN and CDR2 SVGIG (reference sequence). The CDR3 DNA is TGTGCCTGGAGTTCCCGGGACAGAAACACTGAAGCTTTCTTT. Protein sequence: CAWSSRDRNTEAFF. Full variable domain (rest looked up from reference TRBV30 and TRBJ1-1): SQTIHQWPATLVQPVGSPLSLECTVEGTSNPNLYWYRQAAGRGLQLLFYSVGIGQISSEVPQNLSASRPQDRQFILSSKKLLLSDSGFYLCAWSSRDRNTEAFFGQGTRLTVV.

The chain carries TRBV7-2 and TRBJ2-3; 9 bases are shared with TRBD1. Germline V lookup: CDR1 SGHTA, CDR2 FQGNSA. The CDR3 has 15 amino acids. J lost 7 bases, V lost 3 bases, and 8 bases had no gene match. The CDR3 protein is CASSFQGQGLHTQYF. CDR3 DNA: TGTGCCAGCAGCTTTCAGGGACAGGGCTTGCATACGCAGTATTTT.

The rearrangement links TRBV20-1 to TRBJ2-1; unclear D gene. The length of the CDR3 is 11 residues. V was pared by 6 bases and J by 8 bases, with 11 bases between. The germline CDR1 and CDR2 sequences are DFQATT and SNEGSKA (reference sequence). The CDR3 here is CSASQADEQFF. CDR3 in DNA: TGCAGTGCCTCGCAGGCAGATGAGCAGTTCTTC.

V usage is TRBV19 and J usage is TRBJ1-2; D unresolved. The CDR3 is 12 amino acids. V dropped 3 bases and J dropped 6 bases, with 8 bases sitting between them. Germline V gives CDR1 LNHDA, CDR2 SQIVND (reference sequence). As DNA, the CDR3 is TGTGCCAGTAGTATGAACCTACATGGCTACACCTTC. Protein sequence: CASSMNLHGYTF.

The genes are TRBV5-1 and TRBJ2-4; 7 bases align to TRBD1. Germline values: CDR1 SGHRS, CDR2 YFSETQ. J lost 4 bases, V lost 2 bases, and 9 bases had no gene match. This CDR3 region has 16 residues. CDR3 nucleotide sequence: TGCGCCAGCAGCTTAACGGGACCCAGGGGGAAAAACATTCAGTACTTC. This gives the protein CASSLTGPRGKNIQYF.

The chain uses TRBV7-2 and TRBJ2-5; D is undetermined. The V gene lost 5 bases and the J gene lost 2 bases, with 15 bases spanning the gap. The CDR3 extends over 15 amino acids. The germline gives CDR1 SGHTA, CDR2 FQGNSA. CDR3 sequence (DNA): TGTGCCAGCAGCGCTAGGATTGGTGATCAAGAGACCCAGTACTTC. It is translated as CASSARIGDQETQYF.

The V and J genes are TRBV19 and TRBJ1-3, with D uncertain. Germline loops: CDR1 LNHDA, CDR2 SQIVND (reference sequence). Trimming cost V 5 bases and J 2 bases, with 4 bases left between them. This CDR3 has 12 residues. In DNA, the CDR3 is TGTGCCAGTAGTGCGACTGGAAACACCATATATTTT. This codes for CASSATGNTIYF.

The genes are TRBV19 and TRBJ2-1; 7 positions agree with TRBD1. This CDR3 is 16 amino acids long. CDR1 and CDR2 (germline): LNHDA, SQIVND (reference sequence). V shed 5 bases, J shed 2 bases, and the junction held 9 bases outside the gene matches. This chain's CDR3 is CASSQPGTEAYNEQFF. The CDR3 coding sequence is TGTGCCAGTAGTCAACCCGGGACAGAAGCCTACAATGAGCAGTTCTTC. The full variable domain, in which reference TRBV19 and TRBJ2-1 provide the parts outside the CDR3, is DGGITQSPKYLFRKEGQNVTLSCEQNLNHDAMYWYRQDPGQGLRLIYYSQIVNDFQKGDIAEGYSVSREKKESFPLTVTSAQKNPTAFYLCASSQPGTEAYNEQFFGPGTRLTVL.

The chain recombines TRBV5-4 with TRBJ2-5, with D possibly being TRBD2 (6 bases). The germline CDR1 and CDR2 sequences are SGHNT and YYREEE (reference sequence). This CDR3 is built from 15 residues. Trimming shortened V by 4 bases and J by 2 bases, and 15 bases separated the two germline ends. CDR3 loop: CASSGGGSVQETQYF. The CDR3, as DNA: TGTGCCAGCAGCGGGGGAGGTAGCGTTCAAGAGACCCAGTACTTC.

V usage is TRBV15 and J usage is TRBJ2-1; D is undetermined. This CDR3 is built from 13 residues. Trimming left V 0 bases short and J 4 bases short, with 4 bases between. The germline CDR1 and CDR2 sequences are LNHNV and YYDKDF (reference sequence). Here the CDR3 DNA reads TGTGCCACCAGCAGAGACGGTTACAATGAGCAGTTCTTC. Translated: CATSRDGYNEQFF. Supplemented by reference TRBV15 and TRBJ2-1, the full variable domain reads DAMVIQNPRYQVTQFGKPVTLSCSQTLNHNVMYWYQQKSSQAPKLLFHYYDKDFNNEADTPDNFQSRRPNTSFCFLDIRSPGLGDTAMYLCATSRDGYNEQFFGPGTRLTVL.

This chain joins TRBV19 and TRBJ2-7; TRBD1 aligns across 10 bases. Germline lookup yields CDR1 LNHDA and CDR2 SQIVND (reference sequence). The V and J ends lost 8 bases and 0 bases, in that order; junction bases with no gene match: 4. This CDR3 contains 14 residues. CDR3 in DNA: TGTGCCAGTGCCGGGACAGGGGACTCCTACGAGCAGTACTTC. This gives the protein CASAGTGDSYEQYF.

The V call is TRBV6-5, the J call TRBJ1-2, with 7 bases lining up with TRBD1. Germline-derived CDR1 and CDR2 are MNHEY and SVGAGI. The CDR3 is 15 amino acids. The V and J ends lost 5 bases and 4 bases, in that order; junction bases with no gene match: 10. CDR3 nucleotide sequence: TGTGCCAGCAGTCATCGCGGACAGGAAAGCTATGGCTACACCTTC. Protein sequence: CASSHRGQESYGYTF.

The V and J genes are TRBV6-6 and TRBJ1-2, with TRBD1 matching 10 bases. The CDR3 consists of 15 residues. Germline V CDR1 and CDR2: MNHNY, SVGAGI (reference sequence). V lost 7 bases, J lost 4 bases, and 9 bases stayed unmatched. The CDR3 DNA reads TGTGCCAGCACCTCCGGGACAGGGGAAATCTATGGCTACACCTTC. This encodes CASTSGTGEIYGYTF.

This clone was seen only a few times. The J gene is TRBJ1-1, the V gene TRBV19; 8 nucleotides match TRBD1. Germline trimming cut 5 bases from V and 7 bases from J; bases unmatched to any gene: 6. CDR1 is LNHDA, CDR2 SQIVND, per germline (reference sequence). The CDR3 is made up of 13 amino acids. The CDR3 region has the DNA TGTGCCAGTAGTCTGACAGGGGTCAATGAAGCTTTCTTT. This translates into CASSLTGVNEAFF.

This clone was observed a single time. This chain uses TRBV5-1 with TRBJ2-7; D is uncertain. With 2 bases removed from V and 4 bases from J, the gap between germline ends came to 10 bases. The CDR3 totals 13 residues. From germline, CDR1 is SGHRS and CDR2 YFSETQ. The CDR3 nucleotides read TGCGCCAGCAGCTTTGATCGTCGGTACGAGCAGTACTTC. Encoded protein: CASSFDRRYEQYF.

This clone was seen just once. The rearrangement links TRBV19 to TRBJ2-2; 8 bases are a match to TRBD2. V shed 7 bases, J shed 4 bases, and the junction held 5 bases outside the gene matches. The CDR3 has 14 residues. CDR1 and CDR2 from the germline V gene are LNHDA and SQIVND (reference sequence). This CDR3 is CASKAGVVTGELFF. The CDR3 region has the DNA TGTGCCAGTAAAGCGGGGGTGGTCACCGGGGAGCTGTTTTTT.

The V call is TRBV6-6, the J call TRBJ1-1; no firm D call. V was pared by 0 bases and J by 0 bases, with 5 bases between. Germline V lookup: CDR1 MNHNY, CDR2 SVGAGI (reference sequence). This CDR3 comprises 14 residues. The CDR3 DNA sequence: TGTGCCAGCAGTTACTCTACTTTGAACACTGAAGCTTTCTTT. Protein sequence: CASSYSTLNTEAFF.

The V and J genes are TRBV7-2 and TRBJ1-6, with D perhaps TRBD1 (5 bases). The CDR3 has 15 residues. CDR1 and CDR2 (germline): SGHTA, FQGNSA. Trimming took 5 bases from V and 8 from J, leaving 16 bases between them. The CDR3 region has the DNA TGTGCCAGCAGCCCCCCCGGGGGATTGTATTCACCCCTCCACTTT. This translates into CASSPPGGLYSPLHF. Full variable domain (outside the CDR3, taken from reference TRBV7-2 and TRBJ1-6): GAGVSQSPSNKVTEKGKDVELRCDPISGHTALYWYRQSLGQGLEFLIYFQGNSAPDKSGLPSDRFSAERTGGSVSTLTIQRTQQEDSAVYLCASSPPGGLYSPLHFGNGTRLTVT.

V usage is TRBV5-1 and J usage is TRBJ2-2; TRBD2 aligns across 12 bases. The CDR3 has 18 residues. V shed 0 bases and J 2 bases; nucleotides not matched to a gene: 5. Germline V gives CDR1 SGHRS, CDR2 YFSETQ. CDR3 nucleotide sequence: TGCGCCAGCAGCTTGGGACTAGCGGGGGTGATAAACACCGGGGAGCTGTTTTTT. This gives the protein CASSLGLAGVINTGELFF.

The chain uses TRBV25-1 and TRBJ1-2; no clear D. The CDR3 consists of 10 residues. The germline V gene has CDR1 MGHDK and CDR2 SYGVNS. The V end lost 10 bases, the J end lost 5 bases, and 8 bases lay between the germline ends. The chain's CDR3 is CATLSYGYTF. DNA for the CDR3: TGTGCCACCCTTTCTTATGGCTACACCTTC.

The chain joins TRBV5-4 to TRBJ2-3; 9 nucleotides match TRBD2. The germline CDR1 and CDR2 sequences are SGHNT and YYREEE (reference sequence). The CDR3 contains 16 residues. V trimming: 4 bases; J trimming: 3 bases; junction bases outside the gene matches: 9. This CDR3 reads CASSPARGGATDTQYF. The CDR3 nucleotides read TGTGCCAGCAGCCCGGCGCGCGGGGGGGCAACAGATACGCAGTATTTT.

The chain has TRBV6-5 and TRBJ2-7; possibly TRBD1 for D (5 bases). This CDR3 region has 12 residues. V lost 7 bases and J 4 bases, leaving 11 bases between the germline ends. The germline V gene has CDR1 MNHEY and CDR2 SVGAGI. CDR3 sequence reads: CASTAGMYEQYF. CDR3 nucleotide sequence: TGTGCCAGCACGGCAGGGATGTACGAGCAGTACTTC.

The count of this clone is one. V usage is TRBV4-1 and J usage is TRBJ2-2, with D perhaps matching TRBD1 (5 bases). The CDR3 length is 15 residues. The V gene lost 4 bases and the J gene lost 8 bases, with 17 bases spanning the gap. Germline V gene lookup returns CDR1 MGHRA and CDR2 YSYEKL. The CDR3 reads CASSPRQGALGELFF. Written as DNA, the CDR3 is TGCGCCAGCAGCCCGCGGCAGGGCGCTTTGGGGGAGCTGTTTTTT.

This clone was seen just once. The chain uses TRBV5-1 and TRBJ2-7; 10 bases fit TRBD1. The CDR3 contains 15 residues. V lost 0 bases, J lost 6 bases, and 6 bases stayed unmatched. CDR1 is SGHRS and CDR2 is YFSETQ in the germline V gene. This chain's CDR3 is CASSLAETGGSEQYF. The CDR3, as DNA: TGCGCCAGCAGCTTGGCAGAGACAGGGGGCAGCGAGCAGTACTTC. The full variable domain, completed using reference TRBV5-1 and TRBJ2-7, is KAGVTQTPRYLIKTRGQQVTLSCSPISGHRSVSWYQQTPGQGLQFLFEYFSETQRNKGNFPGRFSGRQFSNSRSEMNVSTLELGDSALYLCASSLAETGGSEQYFGPGTRLTVT.

The chain recombines TRBV18 with TRBJ1-4; TRBD1 matches 8 bases. From germline, CDR1 is KGHSH and CDR2 LQKENI. This CDR3 region has 16 residues. The V segment lost 3 bases and the J segment 4 bases; nucleotides outside the gene matches: 7. For the CDR3, the DNA is TGTGCCAGCTCACCGCTGGACAGGGCCCATAATGAAAAACTGTTTTTT. As protein: CASSPLDRAHNEKLFF.